Each of the 24 T cell receptor beta chains below was sequenced from the same sample in a study of T cell responses to AZD1222 COVID-19 vaccine. Assay used: immunoSEQ multiplex PCR; TCRdb lists only in-frame clones, some missing. The sample records about 84,000 clones, around nine tenths being singletons. The sequenced sample was peripheral blood, obtained 28 days after the second AZD1222 dose. These receptors all stem from an adult who received the AZD1222 COVID-19 vaccine.

The sample holds one count of this clone. The V and J genes are TRBV29-1 and TRBJ2-3; 9 bases fit TRBD2. CDR1 and CDR2 (germline): SQVTM, ANQGSEA. The CDR3 extends over 13 amino acids. J gave up 4 bases and V 3 bases, and 2 bases lay outside the gene matches. The CDR3 region is CSVDKRGADTQYF. DNA of the CDR3: TGCAGCGTTGATAAGCGGGGGGCAGATACGCAGTATTTT.

The CDR3 region is CASRVRGSPLHF. For the CDR3, the DNA is TGTGCCAGCAGGGTAAGGGGGTCACCCCTCCACTTT. The rearrangement uses TRBV12-3 or TRBV12-4 and TRBJ1-6; tentative D call: TRBD1 (6 bases). The CDR3 has 12 amino acids. Trimming took off 6 bases at V and 10 bases at J, with 10 bases between the two ends.

The chain is built from TRBV7-2 and TRBJ1-2; perhaps TRBD1 as D (5 bases). This CDR3 contains 13 residues. Trimming left V 3 bases short and J 8 bases short, with 13 bases between. The germline V gene encodes CDR1 SGHTA and CDR2 FQGNSA. DNA for the CDR3: TGTGCCAGCAGCTTTCTCTCCGGGGGGGGCTACACCTTC. As protein: CASSFLSGGGYTF.

V is TRBV9 and J is TRBJ2-1, with 9 nucleotides matching TRBD2. The CDR3 covers 15 residues. Trimming took 2 bases from V and 5 from J; bases not matched to a gene: 5. Germline CDR1 SGDLS, CDR2 YYNGEE. CDR3 in amino acids: CASSVSIAGDNEQFF. The CDR3 DNA sequence: TGTGCCAGCAGCGTCTCGATAGCGGGGGACAATGAGCAGTTCTTC.

This sequence joins TRBV2 and TRBJ2-5; maybe TRBD2 (6 bases). CDR1 and CDR2 from the germline V gene are SNHLY and FYNNEI. Trimming pared 2 bases from V and 5 bases from J, leaving 12 bases between. There are 14 residues in the CDR3. CDR3 loop: CASSENAGLETQYF. As DNA, the CDR3 is TGTGCCAGCAGTGAAAACGCGGGGTTGGAGACCCAGTACTTC.

This chain joins TRBV10-3 and TRBJ1-1; D not resolved. The CDR3 loop spans 15 amino acids. With 2 bases removed from V and 2 bases from J, the gap between germline ends came to 12 bases. CDR1 ENHRY and CDR2 SYGVKD come from the germline V gene. CDR3 sequence: CAISEVALRNTEAFF. CDR3 bases: TGTGCCATCAGTGAGGTGGCACTTAGAAACACTGAAGCTTTCTTT.

This sequence joins TRBV27 and TRBJ1-2; D is unclear. The CDR3 extends over 15 amino acids. V lost 10 bases and J lost 4, with 22 bases in between. In germline, CDR1 is MNHEY, CDR2 SMNVEV (reference sequence). As DNA, the CDR3 is TGTGCCACCTCCCTCGGAGGTCAGATCACCTATGGCTACACCTTC. This translates into CATSLGGQITYGYTF.

The chain links TRBV19 to TRBJ2-5, with TRBD1 as a possible D gene (6 bases). Looked up from germline, CDR1 is LNHDA and CDR2 is SQIVND (reference sequence). Trimming stripped 9 bases from V and 2 bases from J, with 16 bases between. This CDR3 has 14 amino acids. CDR3 nucleotides: TGTGCCAGCCAGAGGACGGGACAACAAGAGACCCAGTACTTC. This translates into CASQRTGQQETQYF.

The rearrangement joins TRBV10-3 to TRBJ2-3; 7 bases match TRBD2. The V segment lost 7 bases and the J segment 4 bases; nucleotides outside the gene matches: 8. Germline values: CDR1 ENHRY, CDR2 SYGVKD. The CDR3 totals 14 residues. The CDR3 protein is CAIKGLAVSDTQYF. The CDR3 nucleotides are TGTGCCATCAAGGGGCTAGCGGTATCAGATACGCAGTATTTT.

V gene TRBV3-1 (or the pseudogene TRBV3-2) combines with J gene TRBJ2-7; 8 nucleotides align to TRBD2. Germline CDR1 LGHDT, CDR2 YNNKEL (reference sequence). The CDR3 sequence is 15 residues long. V shed 5 bases and J 4 bases; nucleotides not matched to a gene: 10. CDR3 DNA sequence: TGTGCCAGCAGCTGGTGGGAGCGGGGGAAGTACGAGCAGTACTTC. This translates into CASSWWERGKYEQYF.

This chain links TRBV28 with TRBJ2-7; no clear D gene. The CDR3 length is 12 residues. Germline CDR1 MDHEN, CDR2 SYDVKM. Trimming pared 5 bases from V and 3 bases from J, leaving 8 bases between. CDR3 in DNA: TGTGCCAGCAGTGCGGACCGCTACGAGCAGTACTTC. Encoded protein: CASSADRYEQYF.

CDR3 loop: CASSLGTGGNSYEQYF. CDR3 bases: TGCGCCAGCAGCTTGGGGACAGGGGGCAACTCCTACGAGCAGTACTTC. V and J are TRBV5-1 and TRBJ2-7, with 11 bases identical to TRBD1. Germline assignment: CDR1 SGHRS and CDR2 YFSETQ. Trimming removed 0 bases from V and 0 bases from J; junction bases left unmatched: 2. The CDR3 is made up of 16 amino acids.

This sequence joins TRBV9 and TRBJ2-1; 8 bases are a match to TRBD2. The V gene's germline CDR1 is SGDLS and CDR2 YYNGEE. The ends lost 1 base at V and 0 bases at J; junction bases unmatched: 3. CDR3 length equals 16 residues. The CDR3 DNA follows: TGTGCCAGCAGCGTAACCGGGACTAGCTCCTACAATGAGCAGTTCTTC. It yields the protein CASSVTGTSSYNEQFF.

The gene calls are TRBV24-1 and TRBJ2-2, with TRBD1 identical over 9 bases. After removal of 0 bases from V and 2 bases from J, the junction contained 3 bases not matched to a gene. In germline, CDR1 is KGHDR, CDR2 SFDVKD. This CDR3 spans 17 amino acids. The DNA for the CDR3 is TGTGCCACCAGTGATTTGGGACAGGGGACCAACACCGGGGAGCTGTTTTTT. It encodes CATSDLGQGTNTGELFF.

V and J are TRBV18 and TRBJ1-2; no clear D gene. Germline CDR1 KGHSH, CDR2 LQKENI. V lost 0 bases and J lost 2, with 13 bases in between. The CDR3 runs to 16 residues. The CDR3 sequence: CASSPPQAGLNYGYTF. In DNA, the CDR3 is TGTGCCAGCTCACCACCCCAGGCCGGATTAAACTATGGCTACACCTTC.

This clone was seen just once. The V gene is TRBV9, the J gene TRBJ1-2; TRBD1 matches 7 bases. Germline V CDR1 and CDR2: SGDLS, YYNGEE. This CDR3 contains 15 residues. The V and J ends lost 3 bases and 2 bases, in that order; junction bases with no gene match: 7. The CDR3: CASSAATGSNYGYTF. The CDR3 coding sequence is TGTGCCAGCAGCGCTGCGACAGGGTCAAACTATGGCTACACCTTC.

The genes are TRBV2 and TRBJ1-5; 10 bases are shared with TRBD1. The CDR3 runs 15 residues. The V gene's germline CDR1 is SNHLY and CDR2 FYNNEI. J lost 2 bases, V lost 6 bases, and 4 bases had no gene match. This CDR3 is CASRGQGGGNQPQHF. The CDR3 DNA reads TGTGCCAGCAGAGGACAGGGGGGAGGCAATCAGCCCCAGCATTTT.

V and J are TRBV6-5 and TRBJ1-1; a weak D match, TRBD1 (6 bases). The ends were cut back, 8 bases at V and 4 bases at J, with 17 bases in the middle. Looked up from germline, CDR1 is MNHEY and CDR2 is SVGAGI. This CDR3 region has 14 residues. The CDR3 nucleotides are TGTGCCAGCCAGGACAGTTTCAACCCCACTGAAGCTTTCTTT. Translating it yields CASQDSFNPTEAFF.

This chain links TRBV7-2 with TRBJ1-1; possibly TRBD1 for D (5 bases). Trimming shortened V by 4 bases and J by 1 base, and 7 bases separated the two germline ends. Germline CDR1 reads SGHTA; CDR2 reads FQGNSA. This CDR3 spans 13 amino acids. CDR3 amino acids: CASSSGQNTEAFF. In DNA, the CDR3 is TGTGCCAGCAGCTCAGGGCAGAACACTGAAGCTTTCTTT.

The CDR3, as DNA: TGTGCCAGCAGCTTAGGAAACGGACAGGGGGCGTCGGGCTACACCTTC. Its translation is CASSLGNGQGASGYTF. The chain couples TRBV7-9 to TRBJ1-2; 11 bases match TRBD1. This CDR3 spans 16 amino acids. With V trimmed by 1 base and J by 8 bases, 9 bases remained unmatched. Germline V gene sequence: CDR1 SEHNR, CDR2 FQNEAQ (reference sequence).

The rearrangement joins TRBV4-1 to TRBJ2-7; no clear D. The germline V gene has CDR1 MGHRA and CDR2 YSYEKL. With 0 bases removed from V and 6 bases from J, the gap between germline ends came to 9 bases. The CDR3 is made up of 13 amino acids. The CDR3 sequence is CASSQEGLSEQYF. In DNA, the CDR3 is TGCGCCAGCAGCCAAGAAGGGCTTTCCGAGCAGTACTTC.

This chain uses TRBV28 with TRBJ2-7; 7 bases fit TRBD2. Trimming cost V 8 bases and J 2 bases; bases outside gene matches: 12. Germline V lookup: CDR1 MDHEN, CDR2 SYDVKM. This CDR3 spans 15 amino acids. The CDR3 sequence is CASGNRGGRPYEQYF. The CDR3 bases are TGTGCCAGCGGAAATCGGGGCGGGAGACCCTACGAGCAGTACTTC.

The J gene is TRBJ1-2, the V gene TRBV5-6; D remains unclear. There are 14 residues in the CDR3. Germline-derived CDR1 and CDR2 are SGHDT and YYEEEE. Deletions cut 1 base from V and 3 bases from J, with 10 bases between. CDR3 sequence: CASSLWSADYGYTF. The CDR3 DNA is TGTGCCAGCAGCTTGTGGTCGGCAGACTATGGCTACACCTTC. The entire variable domain, with the rest obtained from reference TRBV5-6 and TRBJ1-2, is as follows: DAGVTQSPTHLIKTRGQQVTLRCSPKSGHDTVSWYQQALGQGPQFIFQYYEEEERQRGNFPDRFSGHQFPNYSSELNVNALLLGDSALYLCASSLWSADYGYTFGSGTRLTVV.

The chain is built from TRBV7-2 and TRBJ2-7, with a weak D call TRBD1 (5 bases). The V gene's germline CDR1 is SGHTA and CDR2 FQGNSA. The CDR3 is 14 amino acids. V dropped 4 bases and J dropped 3 bases, with 13 bases sitting between them. The CDR3 protein is CASSSRVLSYEQYF. The CDR3 DNA is TGTGCCAGCAGCTCCAGGGTCTTGAGCTACGAGCAGTACTTC. The full variable domain, completed using reference TRBV7-2 and TRBJ2-7, is GAGVSQSPSNKVTEKGKDVELRCDPISGHTALYWYRQSLGQGLEFLIYFQGNSAPDKSGLPSDRFSAERTGGSVSTLTIQRTQQEDSAVYLCASSSRVLSYEQYFGPGTRLTVT.